Listed here are 12 T cell receptor beta chains from one sample, sequenced in a study of blood T cells in healthy people across ages (dated by TCRdb to the mid-2010s). Library prep was done by 5' RACE. A second PCR of about 7 to 12 cycles was run with a J-beta primer mix and a sample-barcoded 5' primer. Starting from the raw public reads, TCRdb applied fastp trimming at Q25, assembled clones with MiXCR and retained in-frame beta chains. When rows share a CDR3 protein, they turn into one entry using the most common DNA and genes. This sample comprises roughly 1.9 million distinct CDR3 sequences, more than 35% of them detected only once. Together, the top ten hold about 23% of the sample. Sequencing was performed on blood. The receptors shown here come from a human donor in good health.

This clonotype was found many times. CDR3 in amino acids: CASSPGTLTDNEQFF. CDR3 bases: TGTGCCAGCAGTCCCGGGACCCTGACCGACAATGAGCAGTTCTTC. The chain links TRBV28 to TRBJ2-1; D possibly matches TRBD1 or TRBD2 (5 bases each). Trimming took 5 bases from V and 5 from J, leaving 16 bases between them. This CDR3 has 15 residues. From germline, CDR1 is MDHEN and CDR2 SYDVKM.

Remarks on this clonotype: A junction boundary mismatches the germline segment, possibly from a read error. The V and J genes are TRBV20-1 and TRBJ2-5, with unresolved D. Germline assignment: CDR1 DFQATT and CDR2 SNEGSKA (reference sequence). The CDR3 is 13 amino acids. The CDR3 nucleotides are TGCGGTGCTAGGTTGGCAGGACAAGAGACCCAGTACTTC. Amino acids: CGARLAGQETQYF.

This clonotype was counted a few times. The chain links TRBV4-2 to TRBJ2-5; D unclear. V lost 0 bases to trimming and J lost 4 bases, with 9 bases between them. This CDR3 comprises 14 residues. CDR1 and CDR2 (germline): LGHNA, YNFKEQ. Here the CDR3 DNA reads TGTGCCAGCAGCCAAGATCCGGTTGGAGAGACCCAGTACTTC. This codes for CASSQDPVGETQYF.

This clonotype has a handful of counts. The chain employs TRBV20-1 and TRBJ1-2; TRBD1 agrees at 7 bases. The CDR3 contains 11 residues. Unmatched junction bases numbered 6, after V lost 2 bases and J lost 12 bases. The germline gives CDR1 DFQATT, CDR2 SNEGSKA (reference sequence). The CDR3 DNA follows: TGCAGTGCTAGACGGACAGGAGGGCACACCTTC. Protein product: CSARRTGGHTF.

This rearrangement joins TRBV12-3 or TRBV12-4 to TRBJ1-2, with unresolved D. This CDR3 comprises 12 residues. V was clipped by 3 bases and J by 3 bases, with 5 bases between them. The CDR3 region has the DNA TGTGCCAGCAGTTTGAATCACTATGGCTACACCTTC. Translated: CASSLNHYGYTF.

This clonotype was found a few times. The rearrangement links TRBV6-1 to TRBJ1-2; TRBD1 matches 8 bases. The CDR3 runs 13 residues. CDR1 and CDR2 (germline): MNHNS, SASEGT. J was trimmed by 8 bases and V by 5 bases; bases with no gene match: 7. CDR3 amino acids: CASSLTGDEGYTF. The CDR3 DNA reads TGTGCCAGCAGTCTGACAGGGGATGAGGGCTACACCTTC.

A few counts support this clonotype. The chain couples TRBV4-1 to TRBJ2-5; 7 bases agree with TRBD1. Germline CDR1 and CDR2: MGHRA and YSYEKL. V shed 1 base and J 2 bases; nucleotides not matched to a gene: 7. The CDR3 is 16 residues long. The DNA of the CDR3 is TGCGCCAGCAGCCAAGGTGTGGGCAGGGGGCAAGAGACCCAGTACTTC. Translation: CASSQGVGRGQETQYF.

The gene calls are TRBV6-5 and TRBJ2-1, with a possible D match to TRBD2 (5 bases). This CDR3 is 16 amino acids long. With 0 bases removed from V and 7 bases from J, the gap between germline ends came to 16 bases. CDR1 is MNHEY, CDR2 SVGAGI, per germline. Here the CDR3 DNA reads TGTGCCAGCAGTTACTCCGGACTGCCGCTGAGAAATGAGCAGTTCTTC. It is translated as CASSYSGLPLRNEQFF.

The chain has TRBV12-5 and TRBJ2-1; possibly TRBD1 for D (6 bases). Germline CDR1 and CDR2: LGHNT and FRNRAP. This CDR3 has 15 amino acids. V shed 2 bases and J shed 3 bases, with 11 bases lying between them. CDR3 residues: CASGLPTGIYNEQFF. CDR3 DNA: TGTGCTAGTGGTTTGCCCACAGGGATCTACAATGAGCAGTTCTTC.

This clonotype was recorded a few times. A much larger clone lies one base from this, so it may be a read error. The J gene is TRBJ2-1, the V gene TRBV4-2; 10 positions match TRBD2. Per germline, CDR1 LGHNA and CDR2 YNFKEQ. The CDR3 covers 16 residues. The CDR3 nucleotides are TGTACCAGCAGCCAAGACCGAAGCGGGGGGGCCGATGAGCAGTTCTTC. Its translation is CTSSQDRSGGADEQFF.

The chain uses TRBV6-2 or TRBV6-3 and TRBJ2-4; tentative D call: TRBD1 (7 bases). The assigned J gene may be wrong: the sequence end matches TRBJ2-7 better. The CDR3 is 17 amino acids. The V gene's germline CDR1 is MNHEY and CDR2 SVGEGT. In nucleotides, the CDR3 is TGTGCCAGCAGCGACCCAAGGGGGTCAGGGGGGAGCTACGAGCAGTACTTC. Translating gives CASSDPRGSGGSYEQYF.

The chain combines TRBV6-1 with TRBJ2-1; 9 bases are shared with TRBD2. V shed 6 bases and J 7 bases; nucleotides not matched to a gene: 19. Germline V gene lookup returns CDR1 MNHNS and CDR2 SASEGT. The CDR3 runs 18 residues. CDR3: CASSPSPGAGGRRNEQFF. CDR3 bases: TGTGCCAGCAGCCCTTCTCCAGGGGCGGGGGGGAGGAGAAATGAGCAGTTCTTC.